The 21 T cell receptor beta chains listed next were all sequenced from one sample in a study of siplizumab effects on memory and regulatory T cells. Sequencing was performed with immunoSEQ multiplex PCR; in TCRdb, only in-frame clones are kept and a portion is missing. Of about 62,000 clones listed, less than 80% were seen once; the top ten hold about 0.42%. The sequenced sample consisted of memory CD4+ T cells sorted from blood. All receptors derive from a human donor in good health.

The J gene is TRBJ2-3, the V gene TRBV9, with D maybe TRBD2 (6 bases). The germline gives CDR1 SGDLS, CDR2 YYNGEE. V was cut by 0 bases and J by 3 bases, with 14 bases left in between. CDR3 length: 16 residues. The CDR3 spells CASSVDWRDPTDTQYF. CDR3 nucleotides: TGTGCCAGCAGCGTAGACTGGCGGGATCCGACAGATACGCAGTATTTT. Looking up the rest from reference TRBV9 and TRBJ2-3 gives the full variable domain: DSGVTQTPKHLITATGQRVTLRCSPRSGDLSVYWYQQSLDQGLQFLIQYYNGEERAKGNILERFSAQQFPDLHSELNLSSLELGDSALYFCASSVDWRDPTDTQYFGPGTRLTVL.

The chain couples TRBV7-3 to TRBJ1-2; TRBD1 aligns across 7 bases. V dropped 5 bases and J dropped 4; count of bases not matched to a gene: 10. Germline V lookup: CDR1 SGHTA, CDR2 FQGTGA. This CDR3 comprises 15 residues. This CDR3 is CASSAPTGKGYGYTF. The CDR3 DNA sequence: TGTGCCAGCAGCGCCCCGACAGGGAAGGGCTATGGCTACACCTTC.

This clone was found once. The V and J genes are TRBV7-8 and TRBJ2-1, with TRBD2 matching over 8 bases. Trimming took 0 bases from V and 6 from J; bases not matched to a gene: 1. The CDR3 has 14 amino acids. Germline assignment: CDR1 SGHVS and CDR2 FQNEAQ. In DNA, the CDR3 is TGTGCCAGCAGCTTAGCCCTAGCGGGCAATGAGCAGTTCTTC. Protein sequence: CASSLALAGNEQFF.

V usage is TRBV5-6 and J usage is TRBJ2-5; TRBD2 matches 7 bases. Unmatched junction bases numbered 12, after V lost 4 bases and J lost 0 bases. The CDR3 extends over 17 amino acids. Germline values: CDR1 SGHDT, CDR2 YYEEEE. The CDR3 bases are TGTGCCAGCAGCATGATGTCGACTAGCACATACCAAGAGACCCAGTACTTC. This sequence encodes CASSMMSTSTYQETQYF.

The rearrangement links TRBV6-6 to TRBJ1-2, with D perhaps TRBD1 (6 bases). The CDR3 consists of 12 residues. Germline CDR1 and CDR2: MNHNY and SVGAGI (reference sequence). V was shortened by 7 bases and J by 6 bases, with 12 bases between the two germline ends. The DNA of the CDR3 is TGTGCCAGCACCTTAGGGGGGAATGGCTACACCTTC. Translating it yields CASTLGGNGYTF.

This clone was recorded only once. The chain combines TRBV6-1 with TRBJ2-4, with D uncertain. CDR3 length equals 15 residues. Deletions cut 1 base from V and 4 bases from J, with 11 bases between. Germline V gives CDR1 MNHNS, CDR2 SASEGT. CDR3 nucleotides: TGTGCCAGCAGTGAAGGAGCAGTACTAAAAAACATTCAGTACTTC. Protein sequence: CASSEGAVLKNIQYF.

The V gene is TRBV30, the J gene TRBJ1-2; 7 nucleotides match TRBD1. Germline V lookup: CDR1 GTSNPN, CDR2 SVGIG (reference sequence). There are 14 residues in the CDR3. Unmatched junction bases numbered 11, after V lost 2 bases and J lost 8 bases. The chain's CDR3 is CAWSQGQLTGGYTF. In DNA form, the CDR3 reads TGTGCCTGGAGTCAGGGACAGCTAACGGGAGGCTACACCTTC. The whole variable domain, remainder taken from reference TRBV30 and TRBJ1-2, is SQTIHQWPATLVQPVGSPLSLECTVEGTSNPNLYWYRQAAGRGLQLLFYSVGIGQISSEVPQNLSASRPQDRQFILSSKKLLLSDSGFYLCAWSQGQLTGGYTFGSGTRLTVV.

The V call is TRBV6-5, the J call TRBJ1-5; 8 nucleotides line up with TRBD1. With 5 bases clipped from V and 2 bases from J, the junction kept 5 bases outside the gene matches. The CDR3 loop spans 15 amino acids. The V gene's germline CDR1 is MNHEY and CDR2 SVGAGI. CDR3 in amino acids: CASSPGGKGNQPQHF. CDR3 nucleotide sequence: TGTGCCAGCAGTCCAGGGGGCAAGGGCAATCAGCCCCAGCATTTT.

The table lists this clone with a count of one. The chain has TRBV6-1 and TRBJ1-4, with D hard to call. The V gene's germline CDR1 is MNHNS and CDR2 SASEGT. CDR3 length: 16 residues. Trimming left V 0 bases short and J 8 bases short, with 16 bases between. CDR3 sequence (DNA): TGTGCCAGCAGTGAAGCGTGGGTTTTGGTCCTCGAAAAACTGTTTTTT. Protein sequence: CASSEAWVLVLEKLFF.

CDR3 protein: CATTAQGIGYTF. The CDR3, as DNA: TGTGCCACAACGGCTCAGGGCATTGGCTACACCTTC. V usage is TRBV27 and J usage is TRBJ1-2, with D possibly TRBD1 on 5 matching bases. Germline V CDR1 and CDR2: MNHEY, SMNVEV (reference sequence). Trimming took off 10 bases at V and 7 bases at J, with 16 bases between the two ends. The CDR3 contains 12 residues.

The chain combines TRBV19 with TRBJ2-3; 9 nucleotides match TRBD2. Germline CDR1 is LNHDA and CDR2 is SQIVND (reference sequence). The CDR3 loop spans 16 amino acids. Unmatched junction bases numbered 11, after V lost 7 bases and J lost 3 bases. The CDR3 loop is CASKLGASGATDTQYF. CDR3 DNA sequence: TGTGCCAGTAAGCTGGGGGCTAGCGGGGCTACAGATACGCAGTATTTT.

The chain carries TRBV11-2 and TRBJ2-3; 8 nucleotides match TRBD1. The trim removed 6 bases at V and 1 base at J, leaving 0 bases unmatched. Germline lookup yields CDR1 SGHAT and CDR2 FQNNGV. This CDR3 spans 13 amino acids. The DNA of the CDR3 is TGTGCCAGCAGGGGACAGGGCACAGATACGCAGTATTTT. It codes for CASRGQGTDTQYF.

This clone was seen only a few times. The chain recombines TRBV5-1 with TRBJ1-1; perhaps TRBD1 as D (5 bases). V lost 0 bases to trimming and J lost 8 bases, with 14 bases between them. This CDR3 contains 14 residues. Germline V CDR1 and CDR2: SGHRS, YFSETQ. CDR3 sequence: CASSLVQGTSEAFF. CDR3 nucleotides: TGCGCCAGCAGCTTGGTTCAGGGTACCTCCGAAGCTTTCTTT.

The CDR3 sequence is CASSESGRPYEQYF. As DNA, the CDR3 is TGTGCCAGCAGTGAATCGGGACGGCCCTACGAGCAGTACTTC. The chain has TRBV6-1 and TRBJ2-7; D assignment may be TRBD1 or TRBD2 (5 bases each). This CDR3 is 14 amino acids long. The V gene lost 2 bases and the J gene lost 2 bases, with 10 bases spanning the gap. Germline V gives CDR1 MNHNS, CDR2 SASEGT.

The chain has TRBV7-2 and TRBJ1-3; 9 nucleotides agree with TRBD1. With 4 bases clipped from V and 14 bases from J, the junction kept 6 bases outside the gene matches. The CDR3 runs to 12 residues. CDR1 is SGHTA and CDR2 is FQGNSA in the germline V gene. DNA of the CDR3: TGTGCCAGCAGCTCCGCTTACAGGGGGCTATATTTT. This codes for CASSSAYRGLYF.

The rearrangement uses TRBV5-4 and TRBJ2-7; 9 bases fit TRBD2. V lost 5 bases, J lost 7 bases, and 10 bases stayed unmatched. Germline-derived CDR1 and CDR2 are SGHNT and YYREEE (reference sequence). The CDR3 totals 14 residues. The CDR3 spells CASRSAGGRVEQYF. The CDR3 bases are TGTGCCAGCAGATCGGCGGGGGGGCGCGTGGAGCAGTACTTC.

The CDR3 here is CASSLRPFNTEAFF. The DNA for the CDR3 is TGTGCCAGCAGCCTTCGTCCCTTTAACACTGAAGCTTTCTTT. This chain joins TRBV27 and TRBJ1-1; D call uncertain. Trimming left V 6 bases short and J 2 bases short, with 13 bases between. This CDR3 spans 14 amino acids. Germline assignment: CDR1 MNHEY and CDR2 SMNVEV (reference sequence).

Worth noting for this clone: A much larger clone is a single base away; this may be a read error. The chain recombines TRBV7-2 with TRBJ2-4; 8 bases map to TRBD1. CDR1 is SGHTA and CDR2 is FQGNSA in the germline V gene. This CDR3 region has 19 residues. V was clipped by 5 bases and J by 1 base; unmatched bases: 16. CDR3: CASSLNPGQGAGAKNIQYF. CDR3 nucleotides: TGTGCCAGCAGCCTAAACCCGGGCCAGGGGGCGGGGGCCAAAAACATTCAGTACTTC.

This clone was observed a few times. This chain joins TRBV19 and TRBJ1-6; no definite D call. This CDR3 spans 13 amino acids. V lost 8 bases to trimming and J lost 7 bases, with 12 bases between them. Germline V CDR1 and CDR2: LNHDA, SQIVND (reference sequence). The CDR3: CASHGFTNSPLHF. The CDR3 DNA is TGTGCCAGTCACGGTTTTACGAATTCACCCCTCCACTTT. Together with reference TRBV19 and TRBJ1-6, the CDR3 gives the full variable domain: DGGITQSPKYLFRKEGQNVTLSCEQNLNHDAMYWYRQDPGQGLRLIYYSQIVNDFQKGDIAEGYSVSREKKESFPLTVTSAQKNPTAFYLCASHGFTNSPLHFGNGTRLTVT.

CDR3 nucleotides: TGTGCCAGCGTCAGGGCAAATGAAGCTTTCTTT. This sequence encodes CASVRANEAFF. V and J are TRBV2 and TRBJ1-1, with D perhaps matching TRBD1 (5 bases). This CDR3 has 11 residues. The ends were cut back, 8 bases at V and 7 bases at J, with 11 bases in the middle. Germline loops: CDR1 SNHLY, CDR2 FYNNEI.

This clone was recorded only once. The V and J genes are TRBV11-2 and TRBJ2-5; 7 bases align to TRBD1. Germline V gene lookup returns CDR1 SGHAT and CDR2 FQNNGV. Trimming took 1 base from V and 5 from J; bases not matched to a gene: 4. The CDR3 runs 14 residues. CDR3 residues: CASSLVTGQETQYF. In DNA form, the CDR3 reads TGTGCCAGCAGCTTAGTGACAGGGCAGGAGACCCAGTACTTC.